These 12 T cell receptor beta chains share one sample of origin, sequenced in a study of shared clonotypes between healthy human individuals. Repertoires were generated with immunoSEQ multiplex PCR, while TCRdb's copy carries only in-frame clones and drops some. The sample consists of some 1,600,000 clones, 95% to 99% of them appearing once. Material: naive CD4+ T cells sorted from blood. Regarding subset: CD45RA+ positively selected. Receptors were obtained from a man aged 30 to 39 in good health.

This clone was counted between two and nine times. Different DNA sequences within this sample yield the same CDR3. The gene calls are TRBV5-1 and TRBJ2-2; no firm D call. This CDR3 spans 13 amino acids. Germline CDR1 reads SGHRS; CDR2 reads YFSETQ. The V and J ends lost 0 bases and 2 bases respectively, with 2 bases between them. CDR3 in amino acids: CASSLDNTGELFF. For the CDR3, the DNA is TGCGCCAGCAGCTTGGATAACACCGGGGAGCTGTTTTTT.

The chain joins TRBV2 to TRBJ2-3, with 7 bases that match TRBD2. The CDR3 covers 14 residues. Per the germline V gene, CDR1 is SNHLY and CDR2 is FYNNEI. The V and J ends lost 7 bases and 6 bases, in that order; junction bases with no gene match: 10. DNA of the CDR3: TGTGCCAGCACTGGGGACTACCCCATGGATACGCAGTATTTT. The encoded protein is CASTGDYPMDTQYF.

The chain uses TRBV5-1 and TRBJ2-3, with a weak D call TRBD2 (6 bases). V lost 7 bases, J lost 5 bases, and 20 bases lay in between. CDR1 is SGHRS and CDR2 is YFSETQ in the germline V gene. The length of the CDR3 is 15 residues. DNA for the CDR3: TGCGCCAGCGGATTTAGCGGCCCCCATGGAGATACGCAGTATTTT. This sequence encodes CASGFSGPHGDTQYF. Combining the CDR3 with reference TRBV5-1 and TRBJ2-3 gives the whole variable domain KAGVTQTPRYLIKTRGQQVTLSCSPISGHRSVSWYQQTPGQGLQFLFEYFSETQRNKGNFPGRFSGRQFSNSRSEMNVSTLELGDSALYLCASGFSGPHGDTQYFGPGTRLTVL.

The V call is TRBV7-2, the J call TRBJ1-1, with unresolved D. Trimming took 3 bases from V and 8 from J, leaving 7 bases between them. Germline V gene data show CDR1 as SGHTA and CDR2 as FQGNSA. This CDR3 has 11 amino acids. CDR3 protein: CASSLGREAFF. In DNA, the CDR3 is TGTGCCAGCAGCTTGGGCCGGGAAGCTTTCTTT.

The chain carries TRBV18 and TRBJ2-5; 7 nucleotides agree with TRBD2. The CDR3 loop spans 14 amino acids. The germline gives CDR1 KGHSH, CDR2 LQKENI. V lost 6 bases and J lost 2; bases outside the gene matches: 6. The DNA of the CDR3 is TGTGCCAGCTCCCTCCCGGGAGGTCAAGAGACCCAGTACTTC. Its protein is CASSLPGGQETQYF.

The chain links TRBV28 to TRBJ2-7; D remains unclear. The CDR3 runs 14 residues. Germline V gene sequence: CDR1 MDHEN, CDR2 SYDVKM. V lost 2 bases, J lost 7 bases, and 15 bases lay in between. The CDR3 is CASSLEARIREQYF. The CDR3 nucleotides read TGTGCCAGCAGTTTAGAGGCACGCATTCGGGAGCAGTACTTC.

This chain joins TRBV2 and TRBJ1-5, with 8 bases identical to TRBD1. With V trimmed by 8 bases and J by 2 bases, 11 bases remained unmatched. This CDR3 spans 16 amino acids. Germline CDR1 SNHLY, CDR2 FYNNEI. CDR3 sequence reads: CASRQGRQWGNQPQHF. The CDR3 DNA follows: TGTGCCAGCCGACAGGGGCGGCAATGGGGCAATCAGCCCCAGCATTTT.

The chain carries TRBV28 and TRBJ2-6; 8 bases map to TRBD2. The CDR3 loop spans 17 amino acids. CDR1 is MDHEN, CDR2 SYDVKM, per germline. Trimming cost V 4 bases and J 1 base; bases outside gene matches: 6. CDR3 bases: TGTGCCAGCAGTTCGGGACTAGTGCGGTCTGGGGCCAACGTCCTGACTTTC. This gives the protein CASSSGLVRSGANVLTF.

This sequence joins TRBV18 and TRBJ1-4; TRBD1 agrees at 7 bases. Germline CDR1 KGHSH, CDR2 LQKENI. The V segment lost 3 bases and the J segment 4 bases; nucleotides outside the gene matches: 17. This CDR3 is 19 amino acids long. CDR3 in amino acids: CASSPPGQSHLELNEKLFF. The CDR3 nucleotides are TGTGCCAGCTCACCCCCGGGACAGTCCCATCTGGAGCTTAATGAAAAACTGTTTTTT.

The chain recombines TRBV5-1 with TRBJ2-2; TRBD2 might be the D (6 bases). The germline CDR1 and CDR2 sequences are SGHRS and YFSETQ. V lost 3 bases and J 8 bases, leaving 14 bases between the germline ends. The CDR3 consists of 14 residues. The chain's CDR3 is CASSYGTAQGELFF. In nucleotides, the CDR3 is TGCGCCAGCAGCTATGGGACTGCCCAAGGGGAGCTGTTTTTT.

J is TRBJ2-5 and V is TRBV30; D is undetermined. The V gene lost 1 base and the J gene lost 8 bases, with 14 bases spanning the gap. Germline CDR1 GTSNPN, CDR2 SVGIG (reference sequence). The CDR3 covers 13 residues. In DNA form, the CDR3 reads TGTGCCTGGAGTGGTGCCTCGTCCACAACCCAGTACTTC. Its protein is CAWSGASSTTQYF.

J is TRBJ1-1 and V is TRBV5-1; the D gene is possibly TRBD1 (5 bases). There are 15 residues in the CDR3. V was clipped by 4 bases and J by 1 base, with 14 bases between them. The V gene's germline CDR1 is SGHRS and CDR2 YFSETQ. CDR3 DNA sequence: TGCGCCAGCAGCCCCGGGGGGAGTCCGAACACTGAAGCTTTCTTT. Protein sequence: CASSPGGSPNTEAFF. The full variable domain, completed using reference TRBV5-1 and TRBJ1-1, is KAGVTQTPRYLIKTRGQQVTLSCSPISGHRSVSWYQQTPGQGLQFLFEYFSETQRNKGNFPGRFSGRQFSNSRSEMNVSTLELGDSALYLCASSPGGSPNTEAFFGQGTRLTVV.